Below are 30 T cell receptor beta chains sequenced from a single sample in a study of technical replicates of blood from a few donors. Produced via immunoSEQ multiplex PCR; TCRdb's table is partial and in-frame only. Among around 73,000 clones listed, approximately 91% were seen once. The sequencing input was PBMCs. The receptor set was obtained from a human donor in good health. Some clones in this sample may be carry-over from other donors' samples.

V and J are TRBV2 and TRBJ1-5; the D gene is possibly TRBD1 (6 bases). V dropped 5 bases and J dropped 1 base, with 9 bases sitting between them. CDR3 length: 14 residues. Germline CDR1 is SNHLY and CDR2 is FYNNEI. The CDR3 nucleotides are TGTGCCAGCAGTTTGGACAGCAGCAATCAGCCCCAGCATTTT. It codes for CASSLDSSNQPQHF.

This clone was picked up one time. The chain carries TRBV29-1 and TRBJ2-7, with 8 nucleotides matching TRBD2. From germline, CDR1 is SQVTM and CDR2 ANQGSEA. With 4 bases clipped from V and 4 bases from J, the junction kept 3 bases outside the gene matches. CDR3 length equals 12 residues. The CDR3 nucleotides are TGCAGCGTTGCTTTAGCGGGATACGAGCAGTACTTC. It specifies CSVALAGYEQYF.

This sequence joins TRBV9 and TRBJ2-5; D uncertain. The length of the CDR3 is 14 residues. CDR1 and CDR2 (germline): SGDLS, YYNGEE. Trimming left V 0 bases short and J 1 base short, with 7 bases between. CDR3 region: CASSVVGSQETQYF. The CDR3 DNA follows: TGTGCCAGCAGCGTAGTTGGTAGCCAAGAGACCCAGTACTTC.

This chain joins TRBV9 and TRBJ1-1, with D hard to call. This CDR3 is built from 12 residues. CDR1 and CDR2 (germline): SGDLS, YYNGEE. V lost 4 bases and J 7 bases, leaving 11 bases between the germline ends. The CDR3 loop is CASSPIRGEAFF. The CDR3 DNA sequence: TGTGCCAGCAGCCCCATTCGGGGTGAAGCTTTCTTT.

The V gene is TRBV6-5, the J gene TRBJ1-6, with unresolved D. The CDR3 sequence is 14 residues long. CDR1 is MNHEY and CDR2 is SVGAGI in the germline V gene. Trimming shortened V by 4 bases and J by 13 bases, and 17 bases separated the two germline ends. In nucleotides, the CDR3 is TGTGCCAGCAGTTTCCCCGGGGAGCCTTTCCCCCTCCACTTT. Translation: CASSFPGEPFPLHF.

The chain's CDR3 is CASSQDVGASTEAFF. DNA of the CDR3: TGCGCCAGCAGCCAAGATGTGGGGGCTAGCACTGAAGCTTTCTTT. The V call is TRBV4-1, the J call TRBJ1-1; D may be TRBD1 (6 bases). This CDR3 spans 15 amino acids. The V gene lost 0 bases and the J gene lost 4 bases, with 12 bases spanning the gap. Germline V gene data show CDR1 as MGHRA and CDR2 as YSYEKL.

V and J are TRBV16 and TRBJ2-5; TRBD1 agrees at 9 bases. V lost 2 bases and J lost 6; bases outside the gene matches: 4. There are 14 residues in the CDR3. Germline CDR1 reads KGHSY; CDR2 reads FQNENV. CDR3 protein: CASSQDRGAQTQYF. CDR3 in DNA: TGTGCCAGCAGCCAAGACAGGGGGGCGCAGACCCAGTACTTC.

This sequence joins TRBV4-1 and TRBJ1-2; 9 bases match TRBD1. The germline CDR1 and CDR2 sequences are MGHRA and YSYEKL. This CDR3 is 15 amino acids long. The J segment lost 8 bases and the V segment lost 2 bases, leaving 9 bases of the junction unmatched. CDR3 region: CASSQPGTGSKGYTF. The DNA for the CDR3 is TGCGCCAGCAGCCAACCTGGGACAGGGAGTAAGGGCTACACCTTC.

The V and J genes are TRBV2 and TRBJ1-1; TRBD1 aligns across 7 bases. Germline assignment: CDR1 SNHLY and CDR2 FYNNEI. CDR3 size: 14 residues. V was clipped by 4 bases and J by 5 bases; unmatched bases: 7. CDR3 amino acids: CASSGQGIVTEAFF. The CDR3, as DNA: TGTGCCAGCAGTGGACAGGGAATTGTGACTGAAGCTTTCTTT.

The genes are TRBV6-1 and TRBJ1-2, with D possibly matching TRBD1 (6 bases). CDR3 size: 13 residues. Trimming cost V 6 bases and J 2 bases, with 10 bases left between them. The germline V gene encodes CDR1 MNHNS and CDR2 SASEGT. This chain's CDR3 is CASRITGNYGYTF. CDR3 sequence (DNA): TGTGCCAGCAGGATAACAGGGAACTATGGCTACACCTTC.

The chain carries TRBV29-1 and TRBJ2-7; TRBD1 aligns across 8 bases. Per the germline V gene, CDR1 is SQVTM and CDR2 is ANQGSEA. The CDR3 has 11 amino acids. The CDR3 DNA follows: TGCAGGGGAGACAGGGGCAACGAGCAGTACTTC. This codes for CRGDRGNEQYF.

The chain carries TRBV4-2 and TRBJ2-6; 8 nucleotides align to TRBD1. CDR3 length: 19 residues. In germline, CDR1 is LGHNA, CDR2 YNFKEQ. Germline trimming cut 4 bases from V and 0 bases from J; bases unmatched to any gene: 11. CDR3 region: CASSPHRDRLLSGANVLTF. The CDR3, as DNA: TGTGCCAGCAGCCCACACCGGGACAGGCTGCTCTCTGGGGCCAACGTCCTGACTTTC.

The chain is built from TRBV30 and TRBJ2-2; D perhaps matches TRBD1 (6 bases). This CDR3 spans 13 amino acids. V was trimmed by 2 bases and J by 5 bases, leaving 9 bases between them. CDR1 is GTSNPN, CDR2 SVGIG, per germline (reference sequence). The CDR3 bases are TGTGCCTGGAGTAATGGACAGACCGGGGAGCTGTTTTTT. Translation gives CAWSNGQTGELFF.

The CDR3 nucleotides read TGCGCCAGCAGCTTGGTAGCCCCTCCCGGCTACGAGCAGTACTTC. This codes for CASSLVAPPGYEQYF. The V and J genes are TRBV5-1 and TRBJ2-7; D gene uncertain. CDR3 length: 15 amino acids. V was shortened by 0 bases and J by 3 bases, with 13 bases between the two germline ends. Germline CDR1 and CDR2: SGHRS and YFSETQ.

The V gene is TRBV5-4, the J gene TRBJ2-3; 14 bases line up with TRBD2. CDR3 size: 17 residues. Germline-derived CDR1 and CDR2 are SGHNT and YYREEE (reference sequence). J gave up 1 base and V 4 bases, and 5 bases lay outside the gene matches. The CDR3 here is CASSPTSGGVGTDTQYF. The CDR3 DNA reads as TGTGCCAGCAGCCCGACTAGCGGGGGGGTGGGCACAGATACGCAGTATTTT.

This sequence joins TRBV21-1 and TRBJ2-7; the DNA was not used to check the table's D call, TRBD1. TRBV21-1 constitutes a pseudogene. The CDR3 runs 15 residues. In DNA form, the CDR3 reads TGTGCCAGCAGCGCGGGACAGGGGGGCCGCGACGAGCAGTACTTC. Protein sequence: CASSAGQGGRDEQYF.

The rearrangement joins TRBV5-6 to TRBJ1-2; no reliable D call. Trimming took off 0 bases at V and 4 bases at J, with 7 bases between the two ends. This CDR3 comprises 13 residues. Germline V lookup: CDR1 SGHDT, CDR2 YYEEEE. CDR3 sequence reads: CASSLVLPYGYTF. The DNA of the CDR3 is TGTGCCAGCAGCTTGGTGCTACCCTATGGCTACACCTTC. The full variable domain, completed using reference TRBV5-6 and TRBJ1-2, is DAGVTQSPTHLIKTRGQQVTLRCSPKSGHDTVSWYQQALGQGPQFIFQYYEEEERQRGNFPDRFSGHQFPNYSSELNVNALLLGDSALYLCASSLVLPYGYTFGSGTRLTVV.

The V gene is TRBV27, the J gene TRBJ2-7; 8 nucleotides line up with TRBD1. Germline assignment: CDR1 MNHEY and CDR2 SMNVEV (reference sequence). The CDR3 is made up of 13 amino acids. Unmatched junction bases numbered 5, after V lost 7 bases and J lost 3 bases. The CDR3 loop reads CASNGGQGYEQYF. The CDR3 DNA sequence: TGTGCCAGCAACGGAGGACAGGGCTACGAGCAGTACTTC.

The chain is built from TRBV27 and TRBJ2-1, with a tentative D call TRBD2 (5 bases). From germline, CDR1 is MNHEY and CDR2 SMNVEV (reference sequence). There are 15 residues in the CDR3. Deletions cut 5 bases from V and 5 bases from J, with 16 bases between. In DNA, the CDR3 is TGTGCCAGCAGTCCGCGTTCTACAGCGGACAATGAGCAGTTCTTC. Translated, it gives CASSPRSTADNEQFF.

This rearrangement joins TRBV7-8 to TRBJ2-3; D uncertain. This CDR3 comprises 14 residues. Between the trimmed V and J ends, which lost 0 bases and 3 bases, there was a span of 7 bases. The germline CDR1 and CDR2 sequences are SGHVS and FQNEAQ. DNA of the CDR3: TGTGCCAGCAGCTTAGCGCTAGAAACAGATACGCAGTATTTT. This encodes CASSLALETDTQYF.

The rearrangement uses TRBV9 and TRBJ2-5; TRBD1 matches at 8 bases. Trimming took 4 bases from V and 4 from J; bases not matched to a gene: 6. Germline values: CDR1 SGDLS, CDR2 YYNGEE. There are 14 residues in the CDR3. The CDR3 DNA sequence: TGTGCCAGCAGCCCAAGGACAGGGCGAGAGACCCAGTACTTC. Translation gives CASSPRTGRETQYF.

V gene TRBV29-1 combines with J gene TRBJ1-3, with 9 bases fitting TRBD1. V gave up 8 bases and J gave up 9 bases; unmatched junction bases: 5. CDR1 is SQVTM, CDR2 ANQGSEA, per germline. There are 11 residues in the CDR3. The chain's CDR3 is CSTRTGATIYF. CDR3 sequence (DNA): TGCAGCACGAGGACAGGGGCCACCATATATTTT. Full variable domain (outside the CDR3, taken from reference TRBV29-1 and TRBJ1-3): SAVISQKPSRDICQRGTSLTIQCQVDSQVTMMFWYRQQPGQSLTLIATANQGSEATYESGFVIDKFPISRPNLTFSTLTVSNMSPEDSSIYLCSTRTGATIYFGEGSWLTVV.

The chain employs TRBV2 and TRBJ2-3; maybe TRBD2 (6 bases). The CDR3 sequence is 15 residues long. The germline V and J ends were trimmed by 2 bases and 2 bases, with 11 bases remaining between them. The germline CDR1 and CDR2 sequences are SNHLY and FYNNEI. The CDR3 coding sequence is TGTGCCAGCAGTGAATCCGGGACTCCCACAGATACGCAGTATTTT. This codes for CASSESGTPTDTQYF.

This clone was detected only once. This chain joins TRBV9 and TRBJ2-3, with TRBD2 as a possible D gene (5 bases). This CDR3 contains 15 residues. V was clipped by 0 bases and J by 2 bases, with 10 bases between them. Looked up from germline, CDR1 is SGDLS and CDR2 is YYNGEE. CDR3 sequence: CASSVVGDHTDTQYF. CDR3 bases: TGTGCCAGCAGCGTAGTGGGAGACCACACAGATACGCAGTATTTT.

The chain is built from TRBV15 and TRBJ2-1; no reliable D call. Trimming took off 0 bases at V and 4 bases at J, with 7 bases between the two ends. The CDR3 runs to 14 residues. CDR1 LNHNV and CDR2 YYDKDF come from the germline V gene (reference sequence). The CDR3 sequence is CATSREGVYNEQFF. The CDR3 DNA reads TGTGCCACCAGCAGAGAAGGAGTTTACAATGAGCAGTTCTTC.

This chain joins TRBV5-1 and TRBJ2-7; TRBD2 matches 8 bases. The V segment lost 0 bases and the J segment 6 bases; nucleotides outside the gene matches: 8. The CDR3 length is 15 residues. The germline CDR1 and CDR2 sequences are SGHRS and YFSETQ. CDR3 region: CASSLVGLGGSEQYF. CDR3 nucleotides: TGCGCCAGCAGCTTGGTGGGACTAGGGGGGAGCGAGCAGTACTTC.

This chain links TRBV18 with TRBJ2-7; D is possibly TRBD1 (6 bases). The germline gives CDR1 KGHSH, CDR2 LQKENI. The length of the CDR3 is 14 residues. Trimming removed 2 bases at V and 2 bases at J, with 10 bases between. CDR3 DNA sequence: TGTGCCAGCTCACCAATGCAGGGGACCTACGAGCAGTACTTC. This encodes CASSPMQGTYEQYF.

The chain uses TRBV6-1 and TRBJ1-2; TRBD1 aligns across 9 bases. Trimming took 6 bases from V and 6 from J; bases not matched to a gene: 8. Germline assignment: CDR1 MNHNS and CDR2 SASEGT. This CDR3 contains 14 residues. This CDR3 is CASRYDRGADGYTF. Here the CDR3 DNA reads TGTGCCAGCAGATACGACAGGGGGGCGGATGGCTACACCTTC.

This clone has only one observation. The gene calls are TRBV29-1 and TRBJ1-2, with 7 nucleotides matching TRBD1. The CDR3 extends over 12 amino acids. Germline V lookup: CDR1 SQVTM, CDR2 ANQGSEA. Germline trimming cut 4 bases from V and 8 bases from J; bases unmatched to any gene: 7. As DNA, the CDR3 is TGCAGCGTTGCACAGGGGTTCGGGGGCTACACCTTC. It yields the protein CSVAQGFGGYTF.

The J gene is TRBJ2-7, the V gene TRBV18; 7 bases agree with TRBD1. Germline loops: CDR1 KGHSH, CDR2 LQKENI. This CDR3 comprises 14 residues. J was trimmed by 2 bases and V by 3 bases; bases with no gene match: 4. CDR3 bases: TGTGCCAGCTCACCTGCTAGGGGGCCCTACGAGCAGTACTTC. This encodes CASSPARGPYEQYF.